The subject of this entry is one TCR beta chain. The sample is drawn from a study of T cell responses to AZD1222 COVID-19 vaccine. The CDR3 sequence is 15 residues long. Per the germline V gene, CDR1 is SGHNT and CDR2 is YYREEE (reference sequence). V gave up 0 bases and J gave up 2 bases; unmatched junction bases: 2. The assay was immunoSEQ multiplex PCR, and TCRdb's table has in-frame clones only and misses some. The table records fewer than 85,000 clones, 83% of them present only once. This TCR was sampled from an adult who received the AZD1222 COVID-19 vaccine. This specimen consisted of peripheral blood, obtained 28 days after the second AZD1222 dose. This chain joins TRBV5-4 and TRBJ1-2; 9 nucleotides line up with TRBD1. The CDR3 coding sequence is TGTGCCAGCAGCTTGGGGGGACAGGGAAACTATGGCTACACCTTC. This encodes CASSLGGQGNYGYTF. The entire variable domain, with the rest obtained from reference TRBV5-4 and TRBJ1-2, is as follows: ETGVTQSPTHLIKTRGQQVTLRCSSQSGHNTVSWYQQALGQGPQFIFQYYREEENGRGNFPPRFSGLQFPNYSSELNVNALELDDSALYLCASSLGGQGNYGYTFGSGTRLTVV.